This TCR beta chain is from a study of blood T cell repertoires in COVID-19. In the study overall: Samples of COVID-19 (acute and convalescent) were obtained from the United States, Italy and Spain. In each case, the material was cDNA or gDNA derived from T cells, B-cell-depleted T cells, or PBMCs.

Per the original data handling: Cell counts per sample came from amplifying reference gene primers. Clones were read by immunoSEQ multiplex PCR, and TCRdb kept only the in-frame ones, dropping some. V and J calls and clone size are given by that table; D and trimming were obtained from the DNA. The table shows about 180,000 clones, with approximately 80% occurring only once. J lost 4 bases, V lost 6 bases, and 5 bases had no gene match. In germline, CDR1 is SQVTM, CDR2 ANQGSEA. CDR3 size: 12 residues. V usage is TRBV29-1 and J usage is TRBJ1-2, with 7 nucleotides matching TRBD1. Material: peripheral blood. This TCR was recovered from a human donor in a cohort sampled during active COVID-19. CDR3 sequence (DNA): TGCAGCGTAGAGGACAGGTTCTATGGCTACACCTTC. It encodes CSVEDRFYGYTF. Drawing the rest from reference TRBV29-1 and TRBJ1-2, the complete variable domain is SAVISQKPSRDICQRGTSLTIQCQVDSQVTMMFWYRQQPGQSLTLIATANQGSEATYESGFVIDKFPISRPNLTFSTLTVSNMSPEDSSIYLCSVEDRFYGYTFGSGTRLTVV.